This TCR beta chain was retrieved from a study of blood T cell repertoires in COVID-19. The wider study: T cells, B-cell-depleted T cells, or PBMCs provided the cDNA or gDNA that served as material.

The CDR3 consists of 13 residues. Per germline, CDR1 SGHRS and CDR2 YFSETQ. V dropped 4 bases and J dropped 5; count of bases not matched to a gene: 3. Notes on this clone: Other DNA sequences within the sample encode an identical CDR3.

Using immunoSEQ multiplex PCR, the repertoire was profiled, and TCRdb retains in-frame clones only, with some absent. The sample holds about 60,000 clones, around 90% seen once. The V call is TRBV5-1, the J call TRBJ2-5; 9 bases are a match to TRBD2. The sample was peripheral blood. The TCR sequence derives from a human donor with acute or convalescent COVID-19. The donor label of this sample is uncertain. DNA for the CDR3: TGCGCCAGCAGCCTAGCGGGGAGGGAGACCCAGTACTTC. Translation gives CASSLAGRETQYF.